A single sample is the source of the 23 T cell receptor beta chains below, sequenced in a study of T-cell reconstitution after alpha-beta-depleted transplantation in children. A TCRbeta library incorporating unique molecular identifiers was prepared. TCRdb recomputed calls from the PCR reads with MiXCR, one row per CDR3 protein. Of around 450,000 distinct CDR3 sequences listed, roughly 10% are singletons. Sequenced material: PBMCs, taken before TCRalphabeta/CD19-depleted stem cell transplant. The receptors come from a child aged 2 to 10 with inherited bone marrow failure, due to receive a stem cell transplant.

In this sample, this clonotype turned up a few times. The chain is built from TRBV6-5 and TRBJ2-1, with D maybe TRBD2 (6 bases). Germline V gene lookup returns CDR1 MNHEY and CDR2 SVGAGI. The CDR3 is 16 residues long. V lost 4 bases and J 1 base, leaving 14 bases between the germline ends. CDR3 sequence: CASSSFLGSSYNEQFF. The CDR3 nucleotides read TGTGCCAGCAGTTCTTTTCTCGGGAGTTCCTACAATGAGCAGTTCTTC.

This clonotype was seen ten or more times. This chain links TRBV9 with TRBJ2-2; TRBD2 matches at 10 bases. Losses at the gene ends were 0 bases for V and 6 bases for J; bases not matched to a gene: 5. Germline CDR1 is SGDLS and CDR2 is YYNGEE. There are 16 residues in the CDR3. The DNA of the CDR3 is TGTGCCAGCAGCGTAGGAAACAGCGGGAGGGCCGGGGAGCTGTTTTTT. As protein: CASSVGNSGRAGELFF.

The sample holds many counts of this clonotype. The chain is built from TRBV29-1 and TRBJ1-1; 7 bases line up with TRBD1. Germline lookup yields CDR1 SQVTM and CDR2 ANQGSEA. There are 16 residues in the CDR3. Trimming removed 4 bases from V and 2 bases from J; junction bases left unmatched: 13. CDR3 protein: CSVGGGEGAHNTEAFF. Written as DNA, the CDR3 is TGCAGCGTTGGGGGGGGAGAGGGGGCGCATAACACTGAAGCTTTCTTT.

This clonotype was seen at least ten times. This sequence joins TRBV12-3 or TRBV12-4 and TRBJ1-1; D remains ambiguous. CDR3 length: 12 residues. Trimming pared 5 bases from V and 4 bases from J, leaving 8 bases between. In DNA form, the CDR3 reads TGTGCCAGCAGTCGGCAGGCCACTGAAGCTTTCTTT. Its protein is CASSRQATEAFF.

This chain uses TRBV27 with TRBJ2-1; D not certain. The length of the CDR3 is 14 residues. Trimming left V 2 bases short and J 5 bases short, with 10 bases between. Germline V gives CDR1 MNHEY, CDR2 SMNVEV (reference sequence). CDR3 protein: CASSLRNPNNEQFF. CDR3 DNA: TGTGCCAGCAGTTTACGCAACCCTAACAATGAGCAGTTCTTC.

This chain joins TRBV5-4 and TRBJ2-3; 8 nucleotides agree with TRBD2. After removal of 0 bases from V and 6 bases from J, the junction contained 12 bases not matched to a gene. CDR1 is SGHNT and CDR2 is YYREEE in the germline V gene (reference sequence). This CDR3 comprises 17 residues. CDR3: CASSLGTKAGVGDTQYF. The CDR3 DNA follows: TGTGCCAGCAGCTTGGGGACCAAAGCGGGAGTGGGGGATACGCAGTATTTT.

The chain employs TRBV12-3 or TRBV12-4 and TRBJ2-6; 8 bases fit TRBD1. This CDR3 is built from 14 residues. The V segment lost 10 bases and the J segment 12 bases; nucleotides outside the gene matches: 14. CDR3 coding DNA: TGTGCCACCGGCGCCGGGACAGGCTATAGCGTCCTGACTTTC. This sequence encodes CATGAGTGYSVLTF.

This clonotype has a count of ten or more. A much larger clone is a single base away; this may be a read error. The V and J genes are TRBV5-6 and TRBJ2-5, with TRBD1 matching 8 bases. Germline lookup yields CDR1 SGHDT and CDR2 YYEEEE. The junction had 14 bases not matched to a gene; V was cut back by 6 bases and J by 7 bases. The CDR3 has 15 amino acids. CDR3 in amino acids: CASNSRDRSTGTQYF. The CDR3 DNA follows: TGTGCCAGCAACTCCCGGGACAGGAGTACAGGGACCCAGTACTTC.

This clonotype was counted ten times or more. The chain recombines TRBV20-1 with TRBJ1-5, with no clear D. Between the trimmed V and J ends, which lost 6 bases and 5 bases, there was a span of 20 bases. Germline loops: CDR1 DFQATT, CDR2 SNEGSKA (reference sequence). The CDR3 extends over 15 amino acids. The CDR3 nucleotides are TGCAGTGCACAGAAACGCAAGGGTGGGGATCAGCCCCAGCATTTT. Translation: CSAQKRKGGDQPQHF.

This clonotype was seen ten or more times. The rearrangement links TRBV25-1 to TRBJ2-7; 7 bases map to TRBD2. J lost 3 bases, V lost 5 bases, and 13 bases had no gene match. CDR1 and CDR2 from the germline V gene are MGHDK and SYGVNS. There are 16 residues in the CDR3. Here the CDR3 reads CASSRSLSGTNYEQYF. The CDR3 DNA sequence: TGTGCCAGCAGTAGGTCACTAAGCGGGACCAACTACGAGCAGTACTTC.

The chain recombines TRBV6-6 with TRBJ1-1; D uncertain. Between the trimmed V and J ends, which lost 2 bases and 1 base, there was a span of 5 bases. Germline CDR1 MNHNY, CDR2 SVGAGI (reference sequence). There are 13 residues in the CDR3. The CDR3 region is CASSYEQNTEAFF. CDR3 DNA sequence: TGTGCCAGCAGTTACGAACAGAACACTGAAGCTTTCTTT.

This clonotype has more than one count but fewer than ten. The chain recombines TRBV4-3 with TRBJ2-1; D call uncertain. Per germline, CDR1 LGHNA and CDR2 YSLEER. V gave up 4 bases and J gave up 2 bases, with 15 bases separating them. The CDR3 runs to 16 residues. The CDR3 nucleotides are TGCGCCAGCAGCCGAGCCAAAGGTGTCCCCTACAATGAGCAGTTCTTC. Translated: CASSRAKGVPYNEQFF.

This clonotype was observed many times. The chain uses TRBV27 and TRBJ1-1; the D gene is possibly TRBD1 (5 bases). The CDR3 is 17 residues long. Germline CDR1 is MNHEY and CDR2 is SMNVEV (reference sequence). V lost 7 bases and J lost 1, with 22 bases in between. The CDR3 is CASNSGHSRDGNTEAFF. CDR3 nucleotide sequence: TGTGCCAGCAACTCGGGGCACTCACGGGACGGGAACACTGAAGCTTTCTTT.

This clonotype has at least ten counts. The J gene is TRBJ2-1, the V gene TRBV28; D gene ambiguous. Trimming took off 3 bases at V and 7 bases at J, with 13 bases between the two ends. Germline CDR1 MDHEN, CDR2 SYDVKM. This CDR3 spans 14 amino acids. CDR3 coding DNA: TGTGCCAGCAGTTTCCATAACACTGGGAATGAGCAGTTCTTC. It translates to CASSFHNTGNEQFF.

This clonotype was seen many times. The chain is built from TRBV5-1 and TRBJ2-1; D is unclear. Germline V gene sequence: CDR1 SGHRS, CDR2 YFSETQ. The CDR3 spans 15 residues. Trimming stripped 2 bases from V and 2 bases from J, with 11 bases between. CDR3 residues: CASSFNADTYNEQFF. CDR3 coding DNA: TGCGCCAGCAGCTTTAATGCTGATACCTACAATGAGCAGTTCTTC.

This clonotype was detected ten times or more. The chain links TRBV4-3 to TRBJ1-6, with 8 bases identical to TRBD1. Germline V CDR1 and CDR2: LGHNA, YSLEER. Trimming cost V 0 bases and J 10 bases; bases outside gene matches: 8. This CDR3 region has 16 residues. The CDR3 protein is CASSQEGGDRGSPLHF. CDR3 in DNA: TGCGCCAGCAGCCAAGAGGGGGGAGACAGGGGATCACCCCTCCACTTT.

This clonotype was counted a few times. This rearrangement joins TRBV29-1 to TRBJ2-4; the D gene is possibly TRBD2 (7 bases). CDR1 and CDR2 (germline): SQVTM, ANQGSEA. The V gene lost 3 bases and the J gene lost 1 base, with 16 bases spanning the gap. There are 16 residues in the CDR3. CDR3 in amino acids: CSVDVPRGGAKNIQYF. DNA of the CDR3: TGCAGCGTTGATGTTCCTAGGGGGGGGGCCAAAAACATTCAGTACTTC.

This clonotype showed up many times. The V call is TRBV6-5, the J call TRBJ1-2; D remains ambiguous. V dropped 2 bases and J dropped 7 bases, with 11 bases sitting between them. The CDR3 is 13 amino acids. The germline CDR1 and CDR2 sequences are MNHEY and SVGAGI. The CDR3 reads CASSYGGWRGYTF. The CDR3 coding sequence is TGTGCCAGCAGTTACGGAGGGTGGCGTGGCTACACCTTC.

The sample holds a few counts of this clonotype. CDR3 in DNA: TGTGCCAGCAGGGTCCGCGGACAGGGGGCGCGGGAGACCCAGTACTTC. Translation gives CASRVRGQGARETQYF. The V and J genes are TRBV7-6 and TRBJ2-5; 11 positions agree with TRBD1. Germline-derived CDR1 and CDR2 are SGHVS and FNYEAQ. The CDR3 consists of 16 residues. The ends lost 6 bases at V and 5 bases at J; junction bases unmatched: 11.

This clonotype is a singleton in its sample. A much larger clone lies a single base off, so this may be a read error. The chain employs TRBV20-1 and TRBJ1-1; D might be TRBD1 (5 bases). CDR1 DFQATT and CDR2 SNEGSKA come from the germline V gene (reference sequence). The CDR3 spans 17 residues. CDR3 sequence: CSARDYARDFMNTEDFF. The CDR3 coding sequence is TGCAGTGCTAGAGATTACGCCAGGGATTTTATGAACACTGAAGATTTCTTT.

This clonotype was recorded many times. V and J are TRBV5-1 and TRBJ2-2; possible D gene TRBD2, 6 bases. Germline V gene sequence: CDR1 SGHRS, CDR2 YFSETQ. With 2 bases removed from V and 4 bases from J, the gap between germline ends came to 12 bases. This CDR3 contains 15 residues. The CDR3: CASSFGGAPTGELFF. The CDR3 nucleotides read TGCGCCAGCAGCTTCGGGGGAGCACCCACCGGGGAGCTGTTTTTT.

This clonotype was recorded many times. V and J are TRBV3-1 and TRBJ2-7; 7 bases fit TRBD2. Germline values: CDR1 LGHDT, CDR2 YNNKEL (reference sequence). Losses at the gene ends were 5 bases for V and 0 bases for J; bases not matched to a gene: 10. This CDR3 is built from 16 residues. In DNA, the CDR3 is TGTGCCAGCAGCAGCACCCTAGCGGCACTCTCCTACGAGCAGTACTTC. The encoded protein is CASSSTLAALSYEQYF.

This clonotype was seen many times. The J gene is TRBJ2-7, the V gene TRBV4-2; 8 nucleotides match TRBD2. CDR1 and CDR2 (germline): LGHNA, YNFKEQ. This CDR3 has 14 residues. The junction had 4 bases not matched to a gene; V was cut back by 1 base and J by 5 bases. CDR3 coding DNA: TGTGCCAGCAGCCAAGCGGGAGGGCCGGACGAGCAGTACTTC. Its protein is CASSQAGGPDEQYF.